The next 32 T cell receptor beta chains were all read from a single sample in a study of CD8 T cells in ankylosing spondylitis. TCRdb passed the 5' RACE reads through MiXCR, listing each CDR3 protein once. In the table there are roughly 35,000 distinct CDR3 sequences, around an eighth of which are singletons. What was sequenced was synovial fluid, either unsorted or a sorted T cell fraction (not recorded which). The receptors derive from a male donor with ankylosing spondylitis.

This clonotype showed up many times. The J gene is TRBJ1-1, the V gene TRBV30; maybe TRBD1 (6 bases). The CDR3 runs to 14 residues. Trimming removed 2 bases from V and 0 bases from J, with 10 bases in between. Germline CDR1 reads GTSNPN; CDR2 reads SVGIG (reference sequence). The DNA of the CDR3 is TGTGCCTGGAGTTTGAGGACAGTGAACACTGAAGCTTTCTTT. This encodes CAWSLRTVNTEAFF.

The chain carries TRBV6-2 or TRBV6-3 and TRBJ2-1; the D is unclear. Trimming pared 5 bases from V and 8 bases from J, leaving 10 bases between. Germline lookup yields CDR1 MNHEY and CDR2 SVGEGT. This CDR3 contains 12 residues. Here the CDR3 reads CASSDPWDEQFF. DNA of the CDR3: TGTGCCAGCAGTGACCCCTGGGATGAGCAGTTCTTC.

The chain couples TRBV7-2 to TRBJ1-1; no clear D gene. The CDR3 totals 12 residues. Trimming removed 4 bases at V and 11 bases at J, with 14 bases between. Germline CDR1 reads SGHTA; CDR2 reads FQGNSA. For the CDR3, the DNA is TGTGCCAGCAGCTCAATAAACGGCTTGGCTTTCTTT. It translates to CASSSINGLAFF.

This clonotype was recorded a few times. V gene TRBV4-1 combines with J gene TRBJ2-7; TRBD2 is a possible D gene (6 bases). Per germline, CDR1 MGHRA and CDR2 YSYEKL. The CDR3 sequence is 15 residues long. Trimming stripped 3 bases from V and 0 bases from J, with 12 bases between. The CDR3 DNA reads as TGCGCCAGCAGCCACCCCCGGGACTCCTCCTACGAGCAGTACTTC. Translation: CASSHPRDSSYEQYF.

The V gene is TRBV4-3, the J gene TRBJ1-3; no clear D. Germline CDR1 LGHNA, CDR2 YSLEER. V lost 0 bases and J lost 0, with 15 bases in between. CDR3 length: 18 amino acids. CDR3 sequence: CASSQDLLWWGSGNTIYF. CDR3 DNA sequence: TGCGCCAGCAGCCAAGACCTTCTTTGGTGGGGCTCTGGAAACACCATATATTTT.

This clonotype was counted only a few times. The chain's CDR3 is CASPDRPPLHF. The DNA for the CDR3 is TGTGCCAGCCCGGATCGGCCACCCCTCCACTTT. This chain joins TRBV6-8 and TRBJ1-6; D not certain. The V and J ends lost 8 bases and 11 bases respectively, with 10 bases between them. The CDR3 runs 11 residues. Germline CDR1 and CDR2: MNHGY and SAAAGT.

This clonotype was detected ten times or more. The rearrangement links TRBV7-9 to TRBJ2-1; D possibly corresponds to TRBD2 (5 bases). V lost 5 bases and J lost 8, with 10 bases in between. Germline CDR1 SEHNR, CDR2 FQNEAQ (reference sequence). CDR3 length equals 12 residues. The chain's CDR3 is CASSPSRDEQFF. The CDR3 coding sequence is TGTGCCAGCAGCCCCTCGCGGGATGAGCAGTTCTTC. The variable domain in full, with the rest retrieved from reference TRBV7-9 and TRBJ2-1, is DTGVSQNPRHKITKRGQNVTFRCDPISEHNRLYWYRQTLGQGPEFLTYFQNEAQLEKSRLLSDRFSAERPKGSFSTLEIQRTEQGDSAMYLCASSPSRDEQFFGPGTRLTVL.

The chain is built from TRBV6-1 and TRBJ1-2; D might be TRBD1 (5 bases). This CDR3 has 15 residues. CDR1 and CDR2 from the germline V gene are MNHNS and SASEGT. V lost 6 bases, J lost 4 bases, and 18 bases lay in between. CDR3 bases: TGTGCCAGCAGCCAACAGGAAGACTCCTCCTATGGCTACACCTTC. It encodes CASSQQEDSSYGYTF.

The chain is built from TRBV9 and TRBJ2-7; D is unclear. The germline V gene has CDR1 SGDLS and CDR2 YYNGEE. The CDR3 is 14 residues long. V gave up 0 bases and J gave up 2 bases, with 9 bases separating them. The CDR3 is CASSVDGEPYEQYF. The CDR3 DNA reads TGTGCCAGCAGCGTAGACGGTGAACCCTACGAGCAGTACTTC.

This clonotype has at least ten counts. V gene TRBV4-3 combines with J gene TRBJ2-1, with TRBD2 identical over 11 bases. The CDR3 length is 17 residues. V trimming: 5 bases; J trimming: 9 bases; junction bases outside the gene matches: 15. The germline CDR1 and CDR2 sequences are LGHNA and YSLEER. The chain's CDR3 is CASSSGTSGIVAGEQFF. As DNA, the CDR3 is TGCGCCAGCAGCTCCGGGACTAGCGGAATCGTTGCCGGTGAGCAGTTCTTC.

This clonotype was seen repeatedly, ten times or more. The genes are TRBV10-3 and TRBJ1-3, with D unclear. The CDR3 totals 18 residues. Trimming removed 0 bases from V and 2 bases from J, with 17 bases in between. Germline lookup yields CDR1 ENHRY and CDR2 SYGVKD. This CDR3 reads CAISESTPDRGAGNTIYF. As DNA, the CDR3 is TGTGCCATCAGTGAGTCGACTCCGGACCGGGGTGCTGGAAACACCATATATTTT.

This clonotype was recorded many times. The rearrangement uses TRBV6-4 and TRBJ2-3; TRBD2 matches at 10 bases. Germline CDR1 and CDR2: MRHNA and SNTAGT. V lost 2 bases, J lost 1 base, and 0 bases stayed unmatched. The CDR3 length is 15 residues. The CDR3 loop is CASSDTSGGTDTQYF. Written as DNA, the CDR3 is TGTGCCAGCAGTGACACTAGCGGGGGCACAGATACGCAGTATTTT.

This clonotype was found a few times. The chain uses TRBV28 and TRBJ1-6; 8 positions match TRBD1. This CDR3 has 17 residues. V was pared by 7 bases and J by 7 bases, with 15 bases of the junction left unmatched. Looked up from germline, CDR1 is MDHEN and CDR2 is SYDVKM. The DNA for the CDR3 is TGTGCCAGCACGAACAGACAGGGGTACACTTTAAATTCACCCCTCCACTTT. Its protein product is CASTNRQGYTLNSPLHF. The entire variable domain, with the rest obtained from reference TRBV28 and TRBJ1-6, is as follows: DVKVTQSSRYLVKRTGEKVFLECVQDMDHENMFWYRQDPGLGLRLIYFSYDVKMKEKGDIPEGYSVSREKKERFSLILESASTNQTSMYLCASTNRQGYTLNSPLHFGNGTRLTVT.

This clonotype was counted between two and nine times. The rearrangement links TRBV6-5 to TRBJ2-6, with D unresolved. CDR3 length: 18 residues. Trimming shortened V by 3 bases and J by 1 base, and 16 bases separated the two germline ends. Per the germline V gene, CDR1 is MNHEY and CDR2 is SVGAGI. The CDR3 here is CASSYGYALLSGANVLTF. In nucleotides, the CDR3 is TGTGCCAGCAGTTATGGGTATGCCCTACTATCTGGGGCCAACGTCCTGACTTTC.

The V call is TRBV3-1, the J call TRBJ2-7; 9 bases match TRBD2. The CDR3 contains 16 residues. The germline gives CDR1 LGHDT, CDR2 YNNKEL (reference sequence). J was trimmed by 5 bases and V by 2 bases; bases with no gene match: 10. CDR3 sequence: CASSQPPERGADEQYF. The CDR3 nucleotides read TGTGCCAGCAGCCAACCCCCCGAGCGGGGGGCCGACGAGCAGTACTTC.

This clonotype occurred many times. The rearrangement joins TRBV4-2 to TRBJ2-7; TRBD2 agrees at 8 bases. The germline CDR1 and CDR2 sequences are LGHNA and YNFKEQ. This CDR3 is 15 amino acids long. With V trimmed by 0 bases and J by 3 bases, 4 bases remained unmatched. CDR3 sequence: CASSQDEGTSYEQYF. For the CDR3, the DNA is TGTGCCAGCAGCCAAGATGAGGGGACTAGCTACGAGCAGTACTTC.

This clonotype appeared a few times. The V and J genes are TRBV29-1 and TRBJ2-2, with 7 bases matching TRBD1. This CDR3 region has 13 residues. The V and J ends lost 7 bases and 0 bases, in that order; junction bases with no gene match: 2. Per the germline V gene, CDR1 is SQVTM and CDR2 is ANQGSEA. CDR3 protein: CSGQGANTGELFF. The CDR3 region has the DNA TGCAGCGGTCAGGGGGCGAACACCGGGGAGCTGTTTTTT.

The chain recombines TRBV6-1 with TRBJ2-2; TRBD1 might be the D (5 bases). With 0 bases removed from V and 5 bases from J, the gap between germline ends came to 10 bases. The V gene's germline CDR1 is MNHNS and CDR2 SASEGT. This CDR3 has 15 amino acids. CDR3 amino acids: CASSEAGGATGELFF. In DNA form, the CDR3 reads TGTGCCAGCAGTGAAGCGGGTGGGGCAACCGGGGAGCTGTTTTTT.

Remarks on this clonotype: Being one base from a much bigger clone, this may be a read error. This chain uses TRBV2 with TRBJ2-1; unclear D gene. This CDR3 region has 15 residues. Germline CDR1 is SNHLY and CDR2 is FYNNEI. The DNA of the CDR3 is TGTGCCAGCAGCCAGGACCCCCTCTTCTACAGTGAGCAGTTCTTC. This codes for CASSQDPLFYSEQFF.

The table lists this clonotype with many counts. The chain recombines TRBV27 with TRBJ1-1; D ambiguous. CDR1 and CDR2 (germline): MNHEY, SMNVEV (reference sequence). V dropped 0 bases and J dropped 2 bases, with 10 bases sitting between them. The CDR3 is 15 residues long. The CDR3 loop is CASSLSRARNTEAFF. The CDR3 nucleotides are TGTGCCAGCAGTTTATCCCGGGCACGAAACACTGAAGCTTTCTTT.

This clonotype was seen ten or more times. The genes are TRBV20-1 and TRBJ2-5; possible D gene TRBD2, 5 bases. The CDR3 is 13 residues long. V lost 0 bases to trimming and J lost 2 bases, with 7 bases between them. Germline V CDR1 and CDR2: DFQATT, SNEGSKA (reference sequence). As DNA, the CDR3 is TGCAGTGCTAGAGAACCGGGACAAGAGACCCAGTACTTC. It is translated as CSAREPGQETQYF.

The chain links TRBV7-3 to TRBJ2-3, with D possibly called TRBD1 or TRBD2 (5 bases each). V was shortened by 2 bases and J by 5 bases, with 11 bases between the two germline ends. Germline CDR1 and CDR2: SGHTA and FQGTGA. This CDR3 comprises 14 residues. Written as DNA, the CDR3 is TGTGCCAGCAGCTTACGGTCGAGGGGAGATACGCAGTATTTT. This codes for CASSLRSRGDTQYF.

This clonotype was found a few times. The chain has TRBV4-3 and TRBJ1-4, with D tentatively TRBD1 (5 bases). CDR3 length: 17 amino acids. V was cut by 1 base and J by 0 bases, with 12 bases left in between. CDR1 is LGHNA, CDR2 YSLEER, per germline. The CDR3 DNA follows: TGCGCCAGCAGCCAAGGACAGTATCTCTCAACTAATGAAAAACTGTTTTTT. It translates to CASSQGQYLSTNEKLFF.

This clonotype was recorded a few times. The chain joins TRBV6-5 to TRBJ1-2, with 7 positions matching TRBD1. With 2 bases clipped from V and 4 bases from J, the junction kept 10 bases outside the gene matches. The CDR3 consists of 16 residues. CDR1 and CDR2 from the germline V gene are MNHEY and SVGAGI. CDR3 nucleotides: TGTGCCAGCAGTTACGACCGGGACAGAGGGTCCTATGGCTACACCTTC. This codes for CASSYDRDRGSYGYTF.

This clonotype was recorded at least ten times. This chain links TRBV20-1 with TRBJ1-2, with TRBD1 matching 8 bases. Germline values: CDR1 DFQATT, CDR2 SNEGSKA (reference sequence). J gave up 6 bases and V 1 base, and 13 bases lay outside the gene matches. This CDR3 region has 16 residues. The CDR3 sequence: CSARVLEQGEGNGYTF. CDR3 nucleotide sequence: TGCAGTGCTAGAGTTCTAGAACAGGGGGAAGGGAATGGCTACACCTTC.

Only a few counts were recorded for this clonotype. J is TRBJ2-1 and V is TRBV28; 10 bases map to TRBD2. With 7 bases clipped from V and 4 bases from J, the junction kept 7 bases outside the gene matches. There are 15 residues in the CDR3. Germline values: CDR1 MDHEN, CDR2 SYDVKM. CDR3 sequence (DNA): TGTGCCAGCATACCCACTAGCGGGACTTACAATGAGCAGTTCTTC. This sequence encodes CASIPTSGTYNEQFF.

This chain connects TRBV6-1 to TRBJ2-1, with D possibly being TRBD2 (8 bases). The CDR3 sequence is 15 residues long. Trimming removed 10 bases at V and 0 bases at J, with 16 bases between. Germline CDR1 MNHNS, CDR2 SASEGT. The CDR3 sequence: CATLGRDSSYNEQFF. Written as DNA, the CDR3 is TGTGCCACCCTCGGGAGGGACAGCTCCTACAATGAGCAGTTCTTC.

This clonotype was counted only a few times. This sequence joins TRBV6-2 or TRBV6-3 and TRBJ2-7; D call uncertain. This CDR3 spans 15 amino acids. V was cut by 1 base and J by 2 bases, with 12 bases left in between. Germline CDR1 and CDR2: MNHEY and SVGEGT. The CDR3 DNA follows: TGTGCCAGCAGTTACTACCAACGTAGAACCTACGAGCAGTACTTC. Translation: CASSYYQRRTYEQYF.

CDR3 protein: CATKRGSYNEQFF. CDR3 DNA: TGTGCCACCAAAAGGGGGTCCTACAATGAGCAGTTCTTC. The rearrangement uses TRBV28 and TRBJ2-1, with a weak D call TRBD1 (6 bases). There are 13 residues in the CDR3. Germline assignment: CDR1 MDHEN and CDR2 SYDVKM. V dropped 10 bases and J dropped 1 base, with 11 bases sitting between them.

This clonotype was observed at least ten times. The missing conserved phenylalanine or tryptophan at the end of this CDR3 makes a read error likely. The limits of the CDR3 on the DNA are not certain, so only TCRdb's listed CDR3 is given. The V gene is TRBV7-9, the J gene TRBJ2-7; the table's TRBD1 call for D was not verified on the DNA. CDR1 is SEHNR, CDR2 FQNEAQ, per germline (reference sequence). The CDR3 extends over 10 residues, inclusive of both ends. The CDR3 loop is CASSPERGQL.

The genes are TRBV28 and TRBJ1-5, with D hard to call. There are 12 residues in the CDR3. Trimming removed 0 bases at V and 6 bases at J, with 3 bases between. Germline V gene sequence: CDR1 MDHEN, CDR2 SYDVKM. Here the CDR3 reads CASSLWIQPQHF. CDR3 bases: TGTGCCAGCAGTTTATGGATTCAGCCCCAGCATTTT.

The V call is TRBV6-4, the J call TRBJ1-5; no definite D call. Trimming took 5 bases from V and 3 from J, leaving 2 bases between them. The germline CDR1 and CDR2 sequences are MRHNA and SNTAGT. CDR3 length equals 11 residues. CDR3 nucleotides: TGTGCCAGCAGTCCCAATCAGCCCCAGCATTTT. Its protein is CASSPNQPQHF.